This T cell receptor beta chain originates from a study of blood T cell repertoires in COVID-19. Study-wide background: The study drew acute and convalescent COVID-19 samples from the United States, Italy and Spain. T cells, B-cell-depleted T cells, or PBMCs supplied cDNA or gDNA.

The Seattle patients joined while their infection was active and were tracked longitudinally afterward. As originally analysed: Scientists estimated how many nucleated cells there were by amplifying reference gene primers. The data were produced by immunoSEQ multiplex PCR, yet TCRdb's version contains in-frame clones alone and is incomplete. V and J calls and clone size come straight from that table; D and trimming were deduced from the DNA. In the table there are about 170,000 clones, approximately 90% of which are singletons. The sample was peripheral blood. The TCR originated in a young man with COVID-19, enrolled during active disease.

CDR3 residues: CASSLDRGQGLGTEAFF. DNA of the CDR3: TGTGCCAGCAGCCTGGACAGGGGGCAGGGTCTGGGCACTGAAGCTTTCTTT. The rearrangement joins TRBV7-9 to TRBJ1-1, with 11 bases that match TRBD1. V gave up 5 bases and J gave up 4 bases; unmatched junction bases: 12. The CDR3 loop spans 17 amino acids. Germline CDR1 reads SEHNR; CDR2 reads FQNEAQ (reference sequence).